These T cell receptor beta chains were read from a single sample in a study of cytomegalovirus exposure and HLA in healthy donors. Some clones are missing from TCRdb's copy, which holds only in-frame ones; the method was immunoSEQ multiplex PCR. The table records fewer than 200,000 clones, 80% of them present only once. Material for sequencing was PBMCs. The receptor set was obtained from a man aged 35 to 55 in good health and CMV-seronegative. Each CDR3 is given with its conserved first and last residue. A D gene is named only where the DNA matches it firmly. Where a row states a size, it is once, few, many or the class of an expanded clone; other rows omit it.

J gene	clone size	V gene	D gene	CDR3 protein	CDR3 DNA
TRBJ1-2	-	TRBV7-2	-	CASSFGGTTVYGYTF	TGTGCCAGCAGCTTTGGTGGGACAACCGTCTATGGCTACACCTTC
TRBJ2-7	-	TRBV5-1	-	CASSPGWGQTYEQYF	TGCGCCAGCAGCCCCGGTTGGGGGCAGACCTACGAGCAGTACTTC
TRBJ1-6	-	TRBV7-2	-	CASSLASGANRSPLHF	TGTGCCAGCAGCTTAGCTTCAGGGGCCAATAGGTCACCCCTCCACTTT
TRBJ1-2	-	TRBV30	-	CAWSVQGPRGTF	TGTGCCTGGAGTGTACAAGGGCCTAGGGGCACCTTC
TRBJ2-7	few	TRBV2	TRBD2	CASSPGLAGGLIEQYF	TGTGCCAGCAGTCCGGGACTAGCGGGTGGTTTGATCGAGCAGTACTTC
TRBJ1-4	-	TRBV4-3	-	CASSQDPDKANTNEKLFF	TGCGCCAGCAGCCAAGATCCGGACAAGGCCAACACTAATGAAAAACTGTTTTTT
TRBJ1-2	few	TRBV7-2	-	CASSFWGRSGYTF	TGTGCCAGCAGCTTTTGGGGGCGATCTGGCTACACCTTC
TRBJ2-5	-	TRBV4-1	TRBD1	CASSQYLTGTGGEKTQYF	TGCGCCAGCAGCCAGTACCTGACCGGGACAGGGGGCGAAAAGACCCAGTACTTC
TRBJ2-7	few	TRBV7-9	-	CASSPPSERVEQYF	TGTGCCAGCAGCCCCCCTAGTGAGAGGGTCGAGCAGTACTTC
TRBJ2-5	once	TRBV5-1	TRBD2	CASSLWASGQQETQYF	TGCGCCAGCAGCTTGTGGGCTAGCGGGCAACAAGAGACCCAGTACTTC
TRBJ2-5	-	TRBV7-9	-	CANAVVGGGAGRETQYF	TGTGCCAACGCGGTGGTGGGTGGTGGCGCGGGAAGGGAGACCCAGTACTTC
TRBJ2-7	-	TRBV5-1	TRBD1	CASSLASGQGSYEQYF	TGCGCCAGCAGCTTGGCCTCTGGACAGGGCTCCTACGAGCAGTACTTC
TRBJ1-3	many	TRBV19	-	CATQDGGTSGNTIYF	TGTGCAACGCAGGACGGGGGGACCTCTGGAAACACCATATATTTT
TRBJ2-7	-	TRBV5-5	TRBD2	CASGRDGAYEQYF	TGTGCCAGCGGGAGGGACGGAGCCTACGAGCAGTACTTC
TRBJ2-1	-	TRBV19	TRBD1	CASNKETGYEQFF	TGTGCCAGTAATAAAGAGACAGGGTATGAGCAGTTCTTC
TRBJ1-5	-	TRBV7-9	-	CASSSPGQPQHF	TGTGCCAGCAGCTCACCGGGTCAGCCCCAGCATTTT
TRBJ1-6	once	TRBV7-2	TRBD1	CASSPRTGGLVHF	TGTGCCAGCAGCCCGCGGACAGGGGGGTTGGTCCACTTT
TRBJ1-1	-	TRBV15	TRBD1	CATSRDWQGGTEAFF	TGTGCCACCAGCAGAGATTGGCAGGGGGGCACTGAAGCTTTCTTT
TRBJ2-7	-	TRBV30	TRBD2	CASTLAGIDEQYF	TGTGCCTCCACCCTAGCGGGAATCGACGAGCAGTACTTC
TRBJ1-4	-	TRBV7-9	-	CASLRGLGEKLFF	TGTGCCAGCCTCAGGGGTCTAGGGGAAAAACTGTTTTTT
TRBJ2-7	-	TRBV27	-	CASSSNDGIGGVEQYF	TGTGCCAGCAGTTCCAATGACGGAATCGGCGGGGTCGAGCAGTACTTC
TRBJ2-3	-	TRBV19	TRBD1	CASGQVQGTQYF	TGTGCCAGTGGACAGGTGCAGGGTACGCAGTATTTT
TRBJ1-1	-	TRBV7-2	-	CASSPYGAEAFF	TGTGCCAGCAGCCCGTACGGGGCTGAAGCTTTCTTT
TRBJ2-3	-	TRBV5-6	TRBD2	CASSLGGGSPSTDTQYF	TGTGCCAGCAGCTTGGGTGGCGGGAGCCCTAGCACAGATACGCAGTATTTT
TRBJ1-1	-	TRBV5-6	-	CASSQTGGRAMNTEAFF	TGTGCCAGCAGCCAAACCGGGGGTAGGGCCATGAACACTGAAGCTTTCTTT
TRBJ2-5	-	TRBV7-3	-	CASSPTSGVETQYF	TGTGCCAGCAGCCCGACTAGTGGCGTTGAGACCCAGTACTTC
TRBJ2-1	many	TRBV5-6	-	CASSLPWGVDPHNEQFF	TGTGCCAGCAGCTTACCTTGGGGGGTGGACCCCCACAATGAGCAGTTCTTC
TRBJ1-4	-	TRBV7-2	-	CASALGGGAREKLFF	TGTGCCAGCGCCCTTGGCGGGGGGGCTCGTGAAAAACTGTTTTTT
TRBJ1-2	-	TRBV6-5	-	CATAWARGGYTF	TGTGCCACCGCCTGGGCCCGGGGAGGCTACACCTTC
TRBJ2-2	few	TRBV5-1	-	CASSSVGTTGELFF	TGCGCCAGCAGCTCGGTCGGGACTACCGGGGAGCTGTTTTTT
TRBJ2-1	-	TRBV7-3	TRBD2	CASSSGGTSGRDEQFF	TGTGCCAGCAGCTCAGGGGGGACTAGCGGGAGAGATGAGCAGTTCTTC
TRBJ2-2	-	TRBV5-1	TRBD2	CASSLGLAGGFVTPGELFF	TGCGCCAGCAGCTTGGGACTAGCGGGAGGATTTGTCACCCCCGGGGAGCTGTTTTTT
TRBJ2-7	few	TRBV29-1	-	CSVATDSAGEQYF	TGCAGCGTGGCCACGGACTCCGCGGGGGAGCAGTACTTC
TRBJ1-4	few	TRBV7-2	TRBD1	CASSLEGTVIGEKLFF	TGTGCCAGCAGCTTAGAAGGGACAGTAATTGGTGAAAAACTGTTTTTT
TRBJ2-3	few	TRBV10-3	-	CAISDRGDTDTQYF	TGTGCCATCAGTGACAGGGGAGACACAGATACGCAGTATTTT
TRBJ1-6	-	TRBV7-9	TRBD1	CASSSPQGANFSPLHF	TGTGCCAGCAGCTCACCTCAGGGGGCGAATTTTTCACCCCTCCACTTT
TRBJ2-7	-	TRBV19	-	CASSIFQGKDEQYF	TGTGCCAGTAGTATTTTCCAGGGGAAAGACGAGCAGTACTTC
TRBJ2-5	-	TRBV19	-	CASSIWGGGQETQYF	TGTGCCAGTAGTATTTGGGGAGGCGGGCAAGAGACCCAGTACTTC
TRBJ1-5	-	TRBV9	-	CASSSEEWRANQPQHF	TGTGCCAGCAGCTCAGAGGAGTGGAGGGCCAATCAGCCCCAGCATTTT
TRBJ1-5	-	TRBV5-6	-	CASSLGDWSNQPQHF	TGTGCCAGCAGCCTCGGAGATTGGTCAAATCAGCCCCAGCATTTT
TRBJ2-2	-	TRBV30	-	CAWSLRSVTSRTGELFF	TGTGCCTGGAGTTTACGGAGTGTGACTAGTAGAACCGGGGAGCTGTTTTTT
TRBJ1-1	-	TRBV30	-	CARGGRGGTEAFF	TGTGCCCGGGGGGGGAGGGGGGGCACTGAAGCTTTCTTT
TRBJ2-5	-	TRBV9	-	CASSVAAGYQETQYF	TGTGCCAGCAGCGTAGCCGCAGGTTACCAAGAGACCCAGTACTTC
TRBJ2-1	-	TRBV5-6	-	CASSRDFSSYNEQFF	TGTGCCAGCAGCCGGGACTTTAGCTCCTACAATGAGCAGTTCTTC
TRBJ1-4	-	TRBV5-1	TRBD1	CASSSFRDRGEKLFF	TGCGCCAGCAGCTCCTTTCGGGACAGGGGTGAAAAACTGTTTTTT
TRBJ2-2	-	TRBV30	TRBD2	CAWSLRNVGTSGKDPHNTGELFF	TGTGCCTGGAGCCTACGCAACGTGGGGACTAGCGGGAAAGATCCCCACAACACCGGGGAGCTGTTTTTT
TRBJ2-1	-	TRBV5-1	TRBD2	CASSGGSGATEQFF	TGCGCCAGCTCCGGGGGTAGCGGGGCCACTGAGCAGTTCTTC
TRBJ2-1	-	TRBV5-1	TRBD2	CASSFRGGDEQFF	TGCGCCAGCAGCTTCCGGGGGGGCGATGAGCAGTTCTTC
TRBJ1-5	-	TRBV27	TRBD1	CASSPRGLGQPQHF	TGTGCCAGCAGCCCCAGGGGGCTCGGTCAGCCCCAGCATTTT
TRBJ2-3	-	TRBV6-1	TRBD2	CAIRLAGSTDTQYF	TGTGCCATCAGGCTAGCGGGGTCCACAGATACGCAGTATTTT
TRBJ2-2	once	TRBV21-1	-	CASSLHTGELFF	TGTGCCAGCAGCCTCCACACCGGGGAGCTGTTTTTT